A single sample is the source of the 20 T cell receptor beta chains below, sequenced in a study of T cells after posttransplantation cyclophosphamide. Data came from immunoSEQ multiplex PCR; TCRdb stores just in-frame clones and leaves some out. The table lists roughly 21,000 clones, 75% to 90% of them singletons. Control samples came 1 year after myeloablative marrow transplants with methotrexate plus calcineurin inhibitor. Sequencing used PBMCs, obtained approximately 370 days after allogeneic stem cell transplant with calcineurin inhibitor and methotrexate. The source of these receptors is a female patient in her 30s who received an allogeneic stem cell transplant from an unrelated donor, was CMV-positive, and had acute and chronic GVHD. Some T cells could come from the graft donor.

The V and J genes are TRBV6-4 and TRBJ1-1, with a tentative D call TRBD1 (6 bases). V lost 3 bases to trimming and J lost 4 bases, with 18 bases between them. This CDR3 has 16 residues. CDR1 is MRHNA and CDR2 is SNTAGT in the germline V gene. This chain's CDR3 is CASSEAPPTGPTEAFF. CDR3 in DNA: TGTGCCAGCAGTGAAGCCCCGCCTACAGGGCCCACTGAAGCTTTCTTT.

This clone was recorded only once. Here the CDR3 DNA reads TGCGCCAGCAGCCAAGAACGGGGAAAAGGGGAGACCCAGTACTTC. Translated, it gives CASSQERGKGETQYF. The chain recombines TRBV4-3 with TRBJ2-5; the D gene is possibly TRBD2 (5 bases). V was trimmed by 0 bases and J by 5 bases, leaving 13 bases between them. The CDR3 has 15 residues. Germline CDR1 is LGHNA and CDR2 is YSLEER.

V is TRBV27 and J is TRBJ2-7; possible D gene TRBD2, 6 bases. With 5 bases removed from V and 0 bases from J, the gap between germline ends came to 20 bases. Germline V gene data show CDR1 as MNHEY and CDR2 as SMNVEV (reference sequence). This CDR3 is built from 17 residues. Here the CDR3 reads CASSPYSRGTGSYEQYV. The CDR3 DNA follows: TGTGCCAGCAGTCCGTATTCCCGGGGGACCGGCTCCTACGAGCAGTACGTC.

V usage is TRBV29-1 and J usage is TRBJ1-1; TRBD1 might be the D (6 bases). V was clipped by 0 bases and J by 0 bases, with 8 bases between them. The V gene's germline CDR1 is SQVTM and CDR2 ANQGSEA. The CDR3 runs to 14 residues. CDR3 nucleotide sequence: TGCAGCGTTGAAGAACAGGGAATGAACACTGAAGCTTTCTTT. It specifies CSVEEQGMNTEAFF.

The chain has TRBV12-2 and TRBJ2-5; TRBD2 was called by the table and not checked on the DNA. TRBV12-2 is flagged as a pseudogene. The CDR3 loop spans 13 amino acids. CDR3 coding DNA: TGTGCAAGTCGCTTAGTCGGAGGTGAGACCCAGTACTTC. Translation: CASRLVGGETQYF.

The chain combines TRBV15 with TRBJ1-4; 7 bases map to TRBD1. The germline V gene encodes CDR1 LNHNV and CDR2 YYDKDF (reference sequence). The trim removed 1 base at V and 6 bases at J, leaving 5 bases unmatched. This CDR3 has 15 amino acids. CDR3: CATSRADRADEKLFF. The CDR3 nucleotides are TGTGCCACCAGCAGAGCTGACAGGGCGGATGAAAAACTGTTTTTT.

The V gene is TRBV6-4, the J gene TRBJ2-3; 12 bases match TRBD2. The length of the CDR3 is 15 residues. Germline lookup yields CDR1 MRHNA and CDR2 SNTAGT. Trimming at V came to 5 bases and at J to 4 bases, leaving 4 bases not matched to a gene. CDR3 sequence: CASSQTSGSADTQYF. The CDR3 nucleotides are TGTGCCAGCAGTCAGACTAGCGGGAGCGCAGATACGCAGTATTTT.

The chain couples TRBV18 to TRBJ1-1; weak D call: TRBD1 (5 bases). Per the germline V gene, CDR1 is KGHSH and CDR2 is LQKENI. The CDR3 has 13 residues. The germline V and J ends were trimmed by 11 bases and 4 bases, with 17 bases remaining between them. The CDR3 loop is CAGSVGGITEAFF. The CDR3 DNA sequence: TGTGCCGGGTCTGTCGGGGGTATCACTGAAGCTTTCTTT.

V is TRBV5-1 and J is TRBJ1-1; D ambiguous. The ends were cut back, 1 base at V and 7 bases at J, with 11 bases in the middle. The CDR3 totals 13 residues. The germline V gene has CDR1 SGHRS and CDR2 YFSETQ. CDR3 DNA sequence: TGCGCCAGCAGCTTGAATACGGCGGGTGAAGCTTTCTTT. Its translation is CASSLNTAGEAFF.

V usage is TRBV7-6 and J usage is TRBJ2-2, with TRBD2 matching over 15 bases. Germline loops: CDR1 SGHVS, CDR2 FNYEAQ. The CDR3 loop spans 18 amino acids. After removal of 5 bases from V and 1 base from J, the junction contained 5 bases not matched to a gene. In DNA form, the CDR3 reads TGTGCCAGCAGCCTGAGGACTAGCGGGAGGGTGAACACCGGGGAGCTGTTTTTT. Encoded protein: CASSLRTSGRVNTGELFF.

This clone is a singleton in its sample. This chain links TRBV27 with TRBJ1-3; D may be TRBD1 (6 bases). Germline CDR1 is MNHEY and CDR2 is SMNVEV (reference sequence). V was pared by 3 bases and J by 4 bases, with 10 bases between. This CDR3 is built from 14 residues. For the CDR3, the DNA is TGTGCCAGCAGTTTCAGGGGTGAGGGAAACACCATATATTTT. It translates to CASSFRGEGNTIYF.

The genes are TRBV4-3 and TRBJ2-1; TRBD2 matches 11 bases. CDR1 is LGHNA, CDR2 YSLEER, per germline. V was clipped by 0 bases and J by 10 bases; unmatched bases: 11. This CDR3 region has 17 residues. CDR3 residues: CASSQEDRGLAGLEQFF. For the CDR3, the DNA is TGCGCCAGCAGCCAAGAAGATCGTGGACTAGCGGGTTTGGAGCAGTTCTTC.

The chain uses TRBV27 and TRBJ2-1, with 9 bases lining up with TRBD2. After removal of 3 bases from V and 6 bases from J, the junction contained 6 bases not matched to a gene. Germline V gene data show CDR1 as MNHEY and CDR2 as SMNVEV (reference sequence). The CDR3 has 15 residues. This CDR3 reads CASSFSGRGVNEQFF. The CDR3 DNA reads as TGTGCCAGCAGTTTTAGCGGGAGAGGCGTCAATGAGCAGTTCTTC.

The genes are TRBV5-1 and TRBJ2-1; D may be TRBD2 (5 bases). The CDR3 has 12 amino acids. In germline, CDR1 is SGHRS, CDR2 YFSETQ. Trimming pared 0 bases from V and 16 bases from J, leaving 14 bases between. The CDR3 nucleotides read TGCGCCAGCAGCTTGGCCGTCGGGAAAAATTTCTTC. It specifies CASSLAVGKNFF. Full variable domain (remainder filled in from reference TRBV5-1 and TRBJ2-1): KAGVTQTPRYLIKTRGQQVTLSCSPISGHRSVSWYQQTPGQGLQFLFEYFSETQRNKGNFPGRFSGRQFSNSRSEMNVSTLELGDSALYLCASSLAVGKNFFGPGTRLTVL.

J is TRBJ2-7 and V is TRBV7-3; no clear D gene. This CDR3 comprises 15 residues. The germline V and J ends were trimmed by 5 bases and 3 bases, with 17 bases remaining between them. Germline V gene lookup returns CDR1 SGHTA and CDR2 FQGTGA. The CDR3 spells CASSQASGLHYEQYF. CDR3 nucleotide sequence: TGTGCCAGCAGCCAAGCGAGTGGCCTGCACTACGAGCAGTACTTC.

In this sample, this clone turned up once. The chain carries TRBV19 and TRBJ2-5; the match to TRBD1 covers 7 bases. Germline values: CDR1 LNHDA, CDR2 SQIVND (reference sequence). This CDR3 region has 13 residues. The junction had 6 bases not matched to a gene; V was cut back by 6 bases and J by 5 bases. The CDR3 bases are TGTGCCAGTAGGCTGACAGGGTCGGAGACCCAGTACTTC. Translation gives CASRLTGSETQYF.

V gene TRBV19 combines with J gene TRBJ1-1; maybe TRBD1 (6 bases). The V gene's germline CDR1 is LNHDA and CDR2 SQIVND (reference sequence). This CDR3 is built from 16 residues. V was cut by 4 bases and J by 4 bases, with 19 bases left in between. CDR3 in amino acids: CASSTPPRGSATEAFF. Here the CDR3 DNA reads TGTGCCAGTAGTACCCCTCCGAGGGGGTCGGCCACTGAAGCTTTCTTT.

The V gene is TRBV19, the J gene TRBJ2-1, with 9 bases matching TRBD2. J was trimmed by 9 bases and V by 6 bases; bases with no gene match: 3. Germline V gene data show CDR1 as LNHDA and CDR2 as SQIVND (reference sequence). The CDR3 sequence is 12 residues long. This chain's CDR3 is CASRGSGSEQFF. Written as DNA, the CDR3 is TGTGCCAGTAGAGGTAGCGGGAGTGAGCAGTTCTTC. The whole variable domain, filled in from reference TRBV19 and TRBJ2-1, reads DGGITQSPKYLFRKEGQNVTLSCEQNLNHDAMYWYRQDPGQGLRLIYYSQIVNDFQKGDIAEGYSVSREKKESFPLTVTSAQKNPTAFYLCASRGSGSEQFFGPGTRLTVL.

The chain recombines TRBV7-2 with TRBJ1-5; the D is unclear. The V gene's germline CDR1 is SGHTA and CDR2 FQGNSA. The CDR3 contains 13 residues. Trimming cost V 2 bases and J 4 bases, with 6 bases left between them. Here the CDR3 DNA reads TGTGCCAGCAGCTTAACAGATAATCAGCCCCAGCATTTT. It specifies CASSLTDNQPQHF.

This sequence joins TRBV10-2 and TRBJ2-6, with D possibly TRBD1 on 5 matching bases. The CDR3 spans 16 residues. Trimming pared 5 bases from V and 0 bases from J, leaving 11 bases between. The V gene's germline CDR1 is WSHSY and CDR2 SAAADI. CDR3 loop: CASSTTGVSGANVLTF. As DNA, the CDR3 is TGCGCCAGCAGTACTACAGGAGTCTCTGGGGCCAACGTCCTGACTTTC.